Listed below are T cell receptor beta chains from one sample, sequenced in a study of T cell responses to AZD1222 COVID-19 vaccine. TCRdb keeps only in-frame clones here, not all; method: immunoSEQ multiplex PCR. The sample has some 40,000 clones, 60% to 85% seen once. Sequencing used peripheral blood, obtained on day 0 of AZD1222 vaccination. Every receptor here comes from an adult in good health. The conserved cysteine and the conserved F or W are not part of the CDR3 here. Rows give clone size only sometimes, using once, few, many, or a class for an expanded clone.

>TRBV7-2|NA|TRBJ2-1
ASSPMGLTLSYNEQF
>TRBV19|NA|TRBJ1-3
ASSMRGPGNTIY
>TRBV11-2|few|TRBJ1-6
ASSLLFAGIASPLH
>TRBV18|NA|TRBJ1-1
ASSPRPDRVNTEAF
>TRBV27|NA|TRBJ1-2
ASRDLRGGYT
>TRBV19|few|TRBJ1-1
ASSPRGGRTEAF
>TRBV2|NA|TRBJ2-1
AILAGGQNEQF
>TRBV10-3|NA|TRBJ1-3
AVRGGAGNTIY
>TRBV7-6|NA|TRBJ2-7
ASSPGQGGDEQY
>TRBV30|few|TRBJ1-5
AWSVGVDQPQH
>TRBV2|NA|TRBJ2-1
ASSEYISYNEQF
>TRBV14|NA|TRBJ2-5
ASSQDRTQETQY
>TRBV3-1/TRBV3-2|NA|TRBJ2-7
ASSQGLQGREY
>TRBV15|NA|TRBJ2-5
ATSRGGGGYQETQY
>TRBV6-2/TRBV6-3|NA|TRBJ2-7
ASSQRLRDGEQY
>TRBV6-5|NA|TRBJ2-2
ASRQGTGRGELF
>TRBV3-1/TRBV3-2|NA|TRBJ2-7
ASSQPGTSYEQY